Shown below are 20 T cell receptor beta chains from a single sample sequenced in a study of T cell responses to AZD1222 COVID-19 vaccine. The table came from immunoSEQ multiplex PCR; TCRdb's copy has only in-frame clones and leaves some out. Counted here are roughly 70,000 clones, approximately 83% occurring once; the ten biggest clones make up about 6%. The sequenced sample was peripheral blood, obtained 28 days after the second AZD1222 dose. These receptors were collected from an adult who received the AZD1222 COVID-19 vaccine.

The genes are TRBV3-1 (or the pseudogene TRBV3-2) and TRBJ1-6; 10 positions match TRBD1. Germline CDR1 is LGHDT and CDR2 is YNNKEL (reference sequence). The CDR3 is 16 amino acids. V dropped 4 bases and J dropped 8; count of bases not matched to a gene: 8. The CDR3 is CASSLRGGTGDSPLHF. Here the CDR3 DNA reads TGTGCCAGCAGCCTCCGGGGGGGGACAGGGGATTCACCCCTCCACTTT.

Regarding this clone: The sample contains more than one DNA sequence encoding this CDR3. The V gene is TRBV7-9, the J gene TRBJ1-1; D call uncertain. Germline V gene sequence: CDR1 SEHNR, CDR2 FQNEAQ (reference sequence). The CDR3 has 13 amino acids. Between the trimmed V and J ends, which lost 9 bases and 0 bases, there was a span of 11 bases. The CDR3 is CASNPDMNTEAFF. The CDR3 DNA sequence: TGTGCCAGTAACCCAGACATGAACACTGAAGCTTTCTTT.

This clone was counted only a few times. The chain links TRBV6-5 to TRBJ1-2, with no clear D. Between the trimmed V and J ends, which lost 6 bases and 8 bases, there was a span of 16 bases. The CDR3 is made up of 13 amino acids. Germline V gene data show CDR1 as MNHEY and CDR2 as SVGAGI. CDR3 bases: TGTGCCAGCAGCCTGGGATTAATCGGGGGCTACACCTTC. It encodes CASSLGLIGGYTF.

This clone has only one observation. This sequence joins TRBV6-1 and TRBJ2-7, with unresolved D. Trimming removed 3 bases at V and 3 bases at J, with 12 bases between. The CDR3 is made up of 14 amino acids. Germline CDR1 is MNHNS and CDR2 is SASEGT. CDR3 bases: TGTGCCAGCAGTGATCTCGCGCAGAACTACGAGCAGTACTTC. Translating it yields CASSDLAQNYEQYF.

This chain joins TRBV5-1 and TRBJ2-2; maybe TRBD2 (6 bases). V lost 6 bases to trimming and J lost 1 base, with 13 bases between them. CDR1 is SGHRS, CDR2 YFSETQ, per germline. This CDR3 has 15 amino acids. CDR3 DNA: TGCGCCAGCACGCCCCGGGAGCTGAACACCGGGGAGCTGTTTTTT. Its protein product is CASTPRELNTGELFF.

This clone was observed a few times. The V and J genes are TRBV5-1 and TRBJ1-1; 10 nucleotides match TRBD1. Per the germline V gene, CDR1 is SGHRS and CDR2 is YFSETQ. V dropped 0 bases and J dropped 5; count of bases not matched to a gene: 7. The CDR3 contains 16 residues. CDR3 DNA: TGCGCCAGCAGCTTGGGTGACAGGGGGCTGAGGACTGAAGCTTTCTTT. Amino acids: CASSLGDRGLRTEAFF.

The rearrangement uses TRBV6-4 and TRBJ2-3, with 8 bases matching TRBD1. Germline-derived CDR1 and CDR2 are MRHNA and SNTAGT. This CDR3 is built from 15 residues. Germline trimming cut 6 bases from V and 2 bases from J; bases unmatched to any gene: 7. The CDR3 coding sequence is TGTGCCAGCAGACCGGACAGGGCTTCCACAGATACGCAGTATTTT. Translating gives CASRPDRASTDTQYF.

This clone was seen more than once but under ten times. This chain joins TRBV7-9 and TRBJ2-5; 8 positions agree with TRBD2. CDR1 is SEHNR and CDR2 is FQNEAQ in the germline V gene (reference sequence). Losses at the gene ends were 5 bases for V and 4 bases for J; bases not matched to a gene: 6. The CDR3 covers 14 residues. CDR3 nucleotide sequence: TGTGCCAGCAGCGCACGGGGGGGTCGAGAGACCCAGTACTTC. This translates into CASSARGGRETQYF.

A few counts support this clone. This rearrangement joins TRBV28 to TRBJ2-1; D is uncertain. The CDR3 is 12 amino acids. Germline V gene lookup returns CDR1 MDHEN and CDR2 SYDVKM. V gave up 6 bases and J gave up 10 bases, with 13 bases separating them. CDR3: CASRPPTEEQFF. In DNA form, the CDR3 reads TGTGCCAGCAGGCCTCCCACCGAAGAGCAGTTCTTC. Full variable domain (remainder filled in from reference TRBV28 and TRBJ2-1): DVKVTQSSRYLVKRTGEKVFLECVQDMDHENMFWYRQDPGLGLRLIYFSYDVKMKEKGDIPEGYSVSREKKERFSLILESASTNQTSMYLCASRPPTEEQFFGPGTRLTVL.

J is TRBJ1-1 and V is TRBV20-1; D perhaps matches TRBD1 (5 bases). V was shortened by 3 bases and J by 7 bases, with 9 bases between the two germline ends. The CDR3 spans 11 residues. Germline loops: CDR1 DFQATT, CDR2 SNEGSKA (reference sequence). The CDR3 region is CSARGGYEAFF. The CDR3 nucleotides are TGCAGTGCTAGGGGGGGTTATGAAGCTTTCTTT.

This clone was observed a handful of times. The rearrangement uses TRBV6-5 and TRBJ2-5; D is perhaps TRBD1 (5 bases). The V gene's germline CDR1 is MNHEY and CDR2 SVGAGI. The CDR3 consists of 16 residues. The V end lost 0 bases, the J end lost 1 base, and 12 bases lay between the germline ends. CDR3 loop: CASSYSLGHLQETQYF. The CDR3 DNA is TGTGCCAGCAGTTACTCCCTAGGACACCTCCAAGAGACCCAGTACTTC.

Here the CDR3 reads CASSDPDTGGTIYF. CDR3 nucleotide sequence: TGCGCCAGCAGCGACCCGGACACCGGAGGCACCATATATTTT. This sequence joins TRBV5-1 and TRBJ1-3, with D possibly TRBD1 on 5 matching bases. CDR1 is SGHRS and CDR2 is YFSETQ in the germline V gene. The CDR3 is 14 amino acids. Trimming removed 4 bases from V and 9 bases from J, with 17 bases in between.

CDR3 DNA sequence: TGTGCCAGCAGCCCAGCAGGGCAAGGCCGTAATTCACCCCTCCACTTT. Translation gives CASSPAGQGRNSPLHF. The rearrangement links TRBV7-9 to TRBJ1-6; D may be TRBD1 (5 bases). Per the germline V gene, CDR1 is SEHNR and CDR2 is FQNEAQ (reference sequence). Between the trimmed V and J ends, which lost 5 bases and 6 bases, there was a span of 17 bases. This CDR3 has 16 residues.

The rearrangement uses TRBV5-8 and TRBJ2-6; tentatively, D is TRBD2 (6 bases). V lost 2 bases to trimming and J lost 2 bases, with 8 bases between them. The CDR3 covers 15 residues. Germline CDR1 reads SGHTS; CDR2 reads YDEGEE. The CDR3: CASSFPGAGANVLTF. CDR3 coding DNA: TGTGCCAGCAGCTTTCCGGGAGCTGGGGCCAACGTCCTGACTTTC.

The V and J genes are TRBV7-6 and TRBJ2-3, with D possibly TRBD1 on 5 matching bases. V was cut by 1 base and J by 3 bases, with 14 bases left in between. This CDR3 has 16 residues. Per the germline V gene, CDR1 is SGHVS and CDR2 is FNYEAQ. The CDR3 DNA is TGTGCCAGCAGCTTAGAATCAGGGATCATGACAGATACGCAGTATTTT. Translated: CASSLESGIMTDTQYF.

This clone was detected only a few times. The chain recombines TRBV19 with TRBJ2-5; 10 nucleotides line up with TRBD1. Per germline, CDR1 LNHDA and CDR2 SQIVND (reference sequence). V was clipped by 6 bases and J by 5 bases; unmatched bases: 9. The CDR3 length is 15 residues. The CDR3 bases are TGTGCCAGTAGCCCTGACAGGGGGCGCAGGGAGACCCAGTACTTC. It codes for CASSPDRGRRETQYF.

The CDR3 protein is CASSLVGTGGNTEAFF. Written as DNA, the CDR3 is TGTGCCAGCAGCTTAGTAGGGACAGGGGGGAACACTGAAGCTTTCTTT. The V call is TRBV11-2, the J call TRBJ1-1, with TRBD1 matching 11 bases. The CDR3 is made up of 16 amino acids. J lost 1 base, V lost 1 base, and 2 bases had no gene match. CDR1 is SGHAT, CDR2 FQNNGV, per germline.

The CDR3 region has the DNA TGTGCCAGCAGTTCCAGGACATCCTATAATTCACCCCTCCACTTT. Protein product: CASSSRTSYNSPLHF. The gene calls are TRBV6-2 or TRBV6-3 and TRBJ1-6; tentatively, D is TRBD1 (5 bases). This CDR3 contains 15 residues. Germline V CDR1 and CDR2: MNHEY, SVGEGT. V shed 4 bases and J shed 1 base, with 8 bases lying between them.

J is TRBJ1-1 and V is TRBV19; D is possibly TRBD1 (5 bases). Germline V gene sequence: CDR1 LNHDA, CDR2 SQIVND (reference sequence). The V and J ends lost 3 bases and 4 bases respectively, with 9 bases between them. This CDR3 has 13 amino acids. CDR3 loop: CASSISQGTEAFF. CDR3 DNA: TGTGCCAGTAGTATTTCGCAGGGCACTGAAGCTTTCTTT.

The CDR3, as DNA: TGTGCCAGCAGTGGGCTGAAGGGGGCAAACACCATATATTTT. It is translated as CASSGLKGANTIYF. The chain uses TRBV2 and TRBJ1-3; 7 positions match TRBD1. Germline loops: CDR1 SNHLY, CDR2 FYNNEI. The CDR3 is 14 residues long. V lost 4 bases, J lost 6 bases, and 6 bases stayed unmatched.